Listed below are T cell receptor beta chains from one sample, sequenced in a study of T cells after yellow fever vaccination. Each CDR3 protein gets one entry after TCRdb re-called the 5' RACE reads with MiXCR. The repertoire holds 120,000 or so distinct CDR3 sequences, with approximately 16% as singletons. Sequenced here: CD8+ T cells sorted from PBMCs, sampled 5 days after the yellow fever booster vaccination. These receptors originate from a man aged 18 to 30 who received the YFV17D yellow fever vaccine. The CDR3 runs from the conserved cysteine through the conserved F or W. The D gene is left open where the match is weak. For some rows the clone size is stated as once, few or many, or as a class when expanded; others skip it.

>TRBJ2-7|TRBV7-9|TRBD2|few
CASSSAGGTYEQYF
TGTGCCAGCAGCTCTGCGGGGGGGACCTACGAGCAGTACTTC
>TRBJ2-2|TRBV4-3|NA|NA
CASSQDSGYGGELFF
TGCGCCAGCAGCCAAGATTCAGGGTATGGCGGGGAGCTGTTTTTT
>TRBJ2-1|TRBV4-2|TRBD1|NA
CASSQVQGADEQFF
TGTGCCAGCAGCCAAGTTCAGGGGGCGGATGAGCAGTTCTTC
>TRBJ2-1|TRBV24-1|TRBD1|few
CATRGQSSYNEQFF
TGTGCCACCAGGGGACAGAGCTCCTACAATGAGCAGTTCTTC
>TRBJ2-3|TRBV4-3|TRBD1|few
CASSNGQGYAADTQYF
TGCGCCAGCAGCAATGGACAGGGGTACGCCGCAGATACGCAGTATTTT
>TRBJ2-7|TRBV12-3/TRBV12-4|NA|NA
CASSSSGFEQYF
TGTGCCAGCAGTTCCTCAGGATTCGAGCAGTACTTC
>TRBJ1-2|TRBV19|NA|few
CASNHILRGEGYTF
TGTGCCAGTAACCACATCCTAAGGGGCGAGGGCTACACCTTC
>TRBJ2-3|TRBV6-4|TRBD2|many
CATSKRGGTDTQYF
TGTGCCACTTCCAAGCGGGGGGGAACAGATACGCAGTATTTT
>TRBJ2-7|TRBV27|NA|NA
CASSFSTGYEQYF
TGTGCCAGCAGTTTCTCGACTGGGTACGAGCAGTACTTC
>TRBJ1-2|TRBV18|NA|NA
CASSPTDPLGRLDYGYTF
TGTGCCAGCTCACCAACGGACCCCCTCGGTAGGCTAGACTATGGCTACACCTTC
>TRBJ2-3|TRBV13|NA|NA
CASSLNMPDTQYF
TGTGCCAGCAGCTTAAACATGCCGGATACGCAGTATTTT
>TRBJ2-2|TRBV7-6|NA|NA
CASRHGVGGELFF
TGTGCCAGCCGCCACGGGGTGGGCGGGGAGCTGTTTTTT
>TRBJ1-2|TRBV28|NA|NA
CASSGANYGYTF
TGTGCCAGCAGTGGGGCTAACTATGGCTACACCTTC
>TRBJ2-5|TRBV5-1|TRBD1|many
CASSPTRYSTGKETQYF
TGCGCCAGCAGCCCCACCCGTTATTCGACAGGGAAAGAGACCCAGTACTTC
>TRBJ2-3|TRBV7-7|TRBD2|NA
CASSAYPGGGLRTSTDTQYF
TGTGCCAGCAGCGCCTACCCGGGAGGGGGACTCAGGACGAGCACAGATACGCAGTATTTT
>TRBJ2-2|TRBV4-2|NA|few
CASSQEDPGELFF
TGTGCCAGCAGCCAGGAGGACCCCGGGGAGCTGTTTTTT